This T cell receptor (beta chain) was captured by sequencing in a study of radiotherapy plus CTLA-4 blockade in lung cancer. On the study more broadly: 15% to 20% of patients responded objectively, and around 31% achieved disease control.

For this clone: The antigen is not known.

Alongside CTLA-4 blockade with ipilimumab, patients with chemo-refractory metastatic non-small-cell lung cancer received focal radiation. Study results and caveats: TCR clones of tumor origin grew in blood after radiotherapy plus ipilimumab. The best prediction of response reportedly came from early blood T cell clone dynamics, with interferon-beta.

J lost 4 bases, V lost 6 bases, and 9 bases had no gene match. The CDR3 consists of 16 residues. Germline V gene data show CDR1 as MDHEN and CDR2 as SYDVKM. Sequencing used immunoSEQ multiplex PCR; TCRdb keeps in-frame clones, though not all of them. The table shows some 49,000 clones, with around 83% occurring only once. The chain is built from TRBV28 and TRBJ2-2, with 9 bases fitting TRBD2. Sequencing was performed on peripheral blood, taken from a patient treated with radiotherapy plus ipilimumab. This clonotype was obtained from a human donor with non-small cell lung cancer whose response to radiotherapy plus ipilimumab could not be evaluated. In DNA form, the CDR3 reads TGTGCCAGCAGGGACAAGCGGCGGGAGGGCACCGGGGAGCTGTTTTTT. Translated: CASRDKRREGTGELFF. The full variable domain, completed using reference TRBV28 and TRBJ2-2, is DVKVTQSSRYLVKRTGEKVFLECVQDMDHENMFWYRQDPGLGLRLIYFSYDVKMKEKGDIPEGYSVSREKKERFSLILESASTNQTSMYLCASRDKRREGTGELFFGEGSRLTVL.